These 10 T cell receptor beta chains were sequenced from one sample in a study of blood T cell repertoires in COVID-19. Generated by immunoSEQ multiplex PCR, the TCRdb table keeps only in-frame clones and is missing some. The sample has tens of thousands of clones, approximately 78% seen once. What was sequenced was peripheral blood. The receptors originated from a human donor in a cohort sampled during active COVID-19.

In DNA, the CDR3 is TGCGCCAGCAGCATTGAGCGGGGGTGGACAGATACGCAGTATTTT. The encoded protein is CASSIERGWTDTQYF. V usage is TRBV5-1 and J usage is TRBJ2-3; 8 bases fit TRBD2. CDR3 length: 15 residues. The J segment lost 3 bases and the V segment lost 4 bases, leaving 7 bases of the junction unmatched. Germline lookup yields CDR1 SGHRS and CDR2 YFSETQ.

The CDR3 here is CATSDSPGDTQYF. The DNA for the CDR3 is TGTGCCACCAGTGATAGCCCCGGGGATACGCAGTATTTT. This rearrangement joins TRBV24-1 to TRBJ2-3; no clear D. The germline V gene encodes CDR1 KGHDR and CDR2 SFDVKD. CDR3 length equals 13 residues. Trimming pared 3 bases from V and 6 bases from J, leaving 9 bases between.

J is TRBJ2-3 and V is TRBV5-1; the match to TRBD2 covers 9 bases. This CDR3 has 16 residues. V dropped 4 bases and J dropped 9; count of bases not matched to a gene: 15. CDR1 and CDR2 from the germline V gene are SGHRS and YFSETQ. This CDR3 is CASSPGSGGPQETQYF. The DNA of the CDR3 is TGCGCCAGCAGCCCGGGAAGCGGGGGGCCCCAAGAGACGCAGTATTTT.

There are a few counts of this clone. V is TRBV5-1 and J is TRBJ2-7, with D unresolved. This CDR3 is 16 amino acids long. CDR1 and CDR2 from the germline V gene are SGHRS and YFSETQ. With 1 base removed from V and 1 base from J, the gap between germline ends came to 15 bases. CDR3 amino acids: CASSLPGPGESYEQYF. CDR3 bases: TGCGCCAGCAGCTTGCCGGGTCCCGGCGAGTCCTACGAGCAGTACTTC. The full variable domain, completed using reference TRBV5-1 and TRBJ2-7, is KAGVTQTPRYLIKTRGQQVTLSCSPISGHRSVSWYQQTPGQGLQFLFEYFSETQRNKGNFPGRFSGRQFSNSRSEMNVSTLELGDSALYLCASSLPGPGESYEQYFGPGTRLTVT.

The chain carries TRBV2 and TRBJ2-3, with D unclear. Between the trimmed V and J ends, which lost 2 bases and 0 bases, there was a span of 6 bases. Germline CDR1 and CDR2: SNHLY and FYNNEI. The CDR3 spans 14 residues. CDR3 sequence reads: CASSESPSTDTQYF. CDR3 bases: TGTGCCAGCAGTGAATCTCCTAGCACAGATACGCAGTATTTT.

The rearrangement links TRBV5-1 to TRBJ2-3, with 7 bases fitting TRBD1. The CDR3 spans 14 residues. Per germline, CDR1 SGHRS and CDR2 YFSETQ. The ends lost 5 bases at V and 8 bases at J; junction bases unmatched: 11. The CDR3 protein is CASSSVGGQATQYF. The CDR3, as DNA: TGCGCCAGCAGTTCTGTAGGGGGCCAGGCTACGCAGTATTTT.

The chain links TRBV24-1 to TRBJ2-3; 7 bases agree with TRBD1. CDR3 length equals 13 residues. The germline gives CDR1 KGHDR, CDR2 SFDVKD. V lost 9 bases and J lost 2; bases outside the gene matches: 4. CDR3 bases: TGTGCCACCCGTCAGGGGGTCACAGATACGCAGTATTTT. Translation gives CATRQGVTDTQYF.

In this sample, this clone turned up many times. The chain joins TRBV6-5 to TRBJ2-7, with TRBD1 matching 8 bases. The V and J ends lost 2 bases and 5 bases, in that order; junction bases with no gene match: 8. CDR1 MNHEY and CDR2 SVGAGI come from the germline V gene. This CDR3 contains 15 residues. The CDR3 DNA is TGTGCCAGCAGTTACCTGACAGGGGACATGAACGAGCAGTACTTC. Translating it yields CASSYLTGDMNEQYF.

The rearrangement joins TRBV3-1 (or the pseudogene TRBV3-2) to TRBJ1-1; D call uncertain. Germline V gene sequence: CDR1 LGHDT, CDR2 YNNKEL (reference sequence). Between the trimmed V and J ends, which lost 1 base and 7 bases, there was a span of 13 bases. The CDR3 runs to 14 residues. CDR3 sequence (DNA): TGTGCCAGCAGCCAAGGAGGGTATGGTGGTGAAGCTTTCTTT. Amino acid sequence: CASSQGGYGGEAFF.

V usage is TRBV6-6 and J usage is TRBJ2-7; TRBD1 matches 7 bases. Germline CDR1 reads MNHNY; CDR2 reads SVGAGI (reference sequence). The CDR3 totals 13 residues. The J segment lost 3 bases and the V segment lost 7 bases, leaving 6 bases of the junction unmatched. The CDR3 coding sequence is TGTGCCAGCACGGGACAGACGGACTACGAGCAGTACTTC. Translation: CASTGQTDYEQYF.